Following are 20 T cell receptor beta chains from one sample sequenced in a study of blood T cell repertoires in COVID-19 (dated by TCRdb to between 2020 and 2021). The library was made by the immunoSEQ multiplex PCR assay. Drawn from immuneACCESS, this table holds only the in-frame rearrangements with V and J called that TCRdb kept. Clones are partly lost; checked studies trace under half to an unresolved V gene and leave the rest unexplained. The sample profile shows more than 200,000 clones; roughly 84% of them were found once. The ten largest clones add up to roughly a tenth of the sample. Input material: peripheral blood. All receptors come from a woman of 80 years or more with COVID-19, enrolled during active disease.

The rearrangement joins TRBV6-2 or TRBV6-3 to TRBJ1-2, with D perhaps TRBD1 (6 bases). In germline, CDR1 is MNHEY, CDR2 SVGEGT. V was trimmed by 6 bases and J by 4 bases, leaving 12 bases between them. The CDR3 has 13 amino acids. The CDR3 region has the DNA TGTGCCAGCAGCGATACAGGGAGCTATGGCTACACCTTC. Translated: CASSDTGSYGYTF.

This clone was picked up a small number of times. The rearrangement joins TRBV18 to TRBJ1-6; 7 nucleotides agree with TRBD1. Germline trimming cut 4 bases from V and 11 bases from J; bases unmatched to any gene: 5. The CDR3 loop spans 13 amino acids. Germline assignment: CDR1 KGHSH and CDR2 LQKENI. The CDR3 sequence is CASSLDRLPPLHF. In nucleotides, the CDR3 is TGTGCCAGCTCACTGGACAGGTTACCACCCCTCCACTTT.

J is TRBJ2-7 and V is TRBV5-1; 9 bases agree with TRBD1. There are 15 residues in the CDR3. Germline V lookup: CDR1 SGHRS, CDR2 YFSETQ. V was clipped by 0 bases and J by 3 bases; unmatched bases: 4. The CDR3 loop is CASSLGGTGLYEQYF. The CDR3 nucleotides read TGCGCCAGCAGCTTGGGAGGGACAGGGCTCTACGAGCAGTACTTC.

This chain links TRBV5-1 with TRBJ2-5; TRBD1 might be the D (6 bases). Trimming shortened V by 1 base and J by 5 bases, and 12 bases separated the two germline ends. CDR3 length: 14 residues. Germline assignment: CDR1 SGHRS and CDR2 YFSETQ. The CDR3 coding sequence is TGCGCCAGCAGCTTGTCTACAGGGAAGGAGACCCAGTACTTC. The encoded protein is CASSLSTGKETQYF. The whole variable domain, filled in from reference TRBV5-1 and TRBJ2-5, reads KAGVTQTPRYLIKTRGQQVTLSCSPISGHRSVSWYQQTPGQGLQFLFEYFSETQRNKGNFPGRFSGRQFSNSRSEMNVSTLELGDSALYLCASSLSTGKETQYFGPGTRLLVL.

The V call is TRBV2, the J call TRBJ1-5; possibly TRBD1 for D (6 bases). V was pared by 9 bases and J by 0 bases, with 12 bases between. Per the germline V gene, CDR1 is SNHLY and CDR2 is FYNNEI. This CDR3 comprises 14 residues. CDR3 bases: TGTGCCAGTCGGCGGACAGATAGCAATCAGCCCCAGCATTTT. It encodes CASRRTDSNQPQHF.

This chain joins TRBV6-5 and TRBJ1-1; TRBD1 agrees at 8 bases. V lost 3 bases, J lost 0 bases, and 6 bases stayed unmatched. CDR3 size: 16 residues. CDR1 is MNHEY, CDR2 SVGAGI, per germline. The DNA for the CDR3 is TGTGCCAGCAGTTATTCGTACAGGGGGATGAACACTGAAGCTTTCTTT. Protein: CASSYSYRGMNTEAFF.

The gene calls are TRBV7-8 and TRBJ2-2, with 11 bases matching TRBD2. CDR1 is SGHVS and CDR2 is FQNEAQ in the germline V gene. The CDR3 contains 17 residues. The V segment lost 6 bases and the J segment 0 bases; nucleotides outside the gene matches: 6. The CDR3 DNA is TGTGCCAGCAGTTCAACTAGCGGGGGACCGAACACCGGGGAGCTGTTTTTT. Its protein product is CASSSTSGGPNTGELFF. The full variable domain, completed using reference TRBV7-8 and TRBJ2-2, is GAGVSQSPRYKVAKRGQDVALRCDPISGHVSLFWYQQALGQGPEFLTYFQNEAQLDKSGLPSDRFFAERPEGSVSTLKIQRTQQEDSAVYLCASSSTSGGPNTGELFFGEGSRLTVL.

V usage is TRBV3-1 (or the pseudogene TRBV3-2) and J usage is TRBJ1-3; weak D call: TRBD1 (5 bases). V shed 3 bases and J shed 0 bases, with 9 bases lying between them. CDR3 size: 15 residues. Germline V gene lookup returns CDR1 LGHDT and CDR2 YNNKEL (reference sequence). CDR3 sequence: CASSQTATSGNTIYF. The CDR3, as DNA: TGTGCCAGCAGCCAGACAGCTACCTCTGGAAACACCATATATTTT.

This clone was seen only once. DNA of the CDR3: TGTGCCAGCAGCCCCATGGGGGGGGTGTCAAATGAGCAGTTCTTC. Its translation is CASSPMGGVSNEQFF. The chain uses TRBV7-2 and TRBJ2-1; 7 bases are a match to TRBD2. Unmatched junction bases numbered 11, after V lost 5 bases and J lost 7 bases. Germline CDR1 and CDR2: SGHTA and FQGNSA. This CDR3 has 15 amino acids.

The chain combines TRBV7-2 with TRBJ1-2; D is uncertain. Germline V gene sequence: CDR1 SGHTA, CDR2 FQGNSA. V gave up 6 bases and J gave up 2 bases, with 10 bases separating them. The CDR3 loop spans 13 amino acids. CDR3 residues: CASSSYLNYGYTF. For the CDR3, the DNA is TGTGCCAGCAGTTCGTACCTAAACTATGGCTACACCTTC.

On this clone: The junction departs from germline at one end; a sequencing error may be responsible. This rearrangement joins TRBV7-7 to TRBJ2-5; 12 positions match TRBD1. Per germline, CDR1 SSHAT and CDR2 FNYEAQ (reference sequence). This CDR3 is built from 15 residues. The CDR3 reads CASSSGTGGGETQYF. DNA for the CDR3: TGTGCTAGCAGCTCCGGGACAGGGGGCGGAGAGACCCAGTACTTC.

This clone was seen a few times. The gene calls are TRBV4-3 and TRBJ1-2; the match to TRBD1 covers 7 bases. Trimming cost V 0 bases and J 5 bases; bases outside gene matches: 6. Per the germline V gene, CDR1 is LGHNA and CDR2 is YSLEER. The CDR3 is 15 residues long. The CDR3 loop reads CASSQDSTGLYGYTF. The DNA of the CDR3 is TGCGCCAGCAGCCAAGATTCGACAGGGTTGTATGGCTACACCTTC.

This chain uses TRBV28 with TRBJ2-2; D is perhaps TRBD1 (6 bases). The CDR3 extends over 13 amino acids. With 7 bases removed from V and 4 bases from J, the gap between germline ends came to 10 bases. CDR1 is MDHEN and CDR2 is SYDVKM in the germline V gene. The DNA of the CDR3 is TGTGCCAGCAAGGGGGATGGCACCGGGGAGCTGTTTTTT. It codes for CASKGDGTGELFF.

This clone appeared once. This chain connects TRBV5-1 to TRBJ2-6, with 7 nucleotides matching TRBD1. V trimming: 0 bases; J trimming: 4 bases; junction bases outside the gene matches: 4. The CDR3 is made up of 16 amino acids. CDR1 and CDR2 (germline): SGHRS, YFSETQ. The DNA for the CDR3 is TGCGCCAGCAGCTTGGTACAGGGGACCGGGGCCAACGTCCTGACTTTC. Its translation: CASSLVQGTGANVLTF.

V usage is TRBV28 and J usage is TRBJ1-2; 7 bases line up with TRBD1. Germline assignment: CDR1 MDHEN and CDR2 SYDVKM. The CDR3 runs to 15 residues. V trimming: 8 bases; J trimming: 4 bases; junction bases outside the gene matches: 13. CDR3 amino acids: CASSIAVRGSYGYTF. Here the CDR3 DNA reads TGTGCCAGCTCGATAGCGGTCAGGGGGTCCTATGGCTACACCTTC.

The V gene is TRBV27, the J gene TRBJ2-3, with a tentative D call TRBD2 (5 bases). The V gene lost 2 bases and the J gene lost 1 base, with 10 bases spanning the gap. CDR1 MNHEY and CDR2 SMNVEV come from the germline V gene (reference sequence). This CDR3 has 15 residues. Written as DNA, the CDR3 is TGTGCCAGCAGTTTACGGGGTCCCCGCACAGATACGCAGTATTTT. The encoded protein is CASSLRGPRTDTQYF.

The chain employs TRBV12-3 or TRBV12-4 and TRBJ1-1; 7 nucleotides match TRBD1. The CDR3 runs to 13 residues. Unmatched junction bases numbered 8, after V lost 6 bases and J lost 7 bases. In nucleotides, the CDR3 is TGTGCCAGCAGGCGCGGGACAGACAATGAAGCTTTCTTT. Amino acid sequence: CASRRGTDNEAFF.

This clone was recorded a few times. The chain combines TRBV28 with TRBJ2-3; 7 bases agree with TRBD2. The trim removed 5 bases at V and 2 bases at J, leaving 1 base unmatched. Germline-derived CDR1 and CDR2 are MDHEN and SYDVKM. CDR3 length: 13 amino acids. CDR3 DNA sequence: TGTGCCAGCAGTGGGACTACCACAGATACGCAGTATTTT. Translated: CASSGTTTDTQYF.

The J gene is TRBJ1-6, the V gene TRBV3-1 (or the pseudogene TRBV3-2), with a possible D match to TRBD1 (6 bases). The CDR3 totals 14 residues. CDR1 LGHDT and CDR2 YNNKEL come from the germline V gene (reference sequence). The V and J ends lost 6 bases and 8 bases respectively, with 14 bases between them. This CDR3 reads CASSLGTRDSPLHF. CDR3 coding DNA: TGTGCCAGCAGTCTCGGGACAAGAGATTCACCCCTCCACTTT.

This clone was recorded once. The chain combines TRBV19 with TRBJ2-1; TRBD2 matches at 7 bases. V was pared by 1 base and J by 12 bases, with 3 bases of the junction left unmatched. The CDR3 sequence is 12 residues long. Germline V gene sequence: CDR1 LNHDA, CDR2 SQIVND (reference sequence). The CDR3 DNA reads TGTGCCAGTAGTATAGGAACGGGGGGGCAGTTCTTC. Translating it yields CASSIGTGGQFF.